This T cell receptor beta chain was profiled in a study of blood T cell repertoires in COVID-19 (dated by TCRdb to 2020 to 2021). At the level of the whole study: Samples covering the acute and convalescent phases of COVID-19 were provided by collaborators in the United States, Italy and Spain. The material from the prospective study consisted of cDNA or gDNA derived from T cells, B-cell-depleted T cells, or PBMCs. The samples were drawn from the first 160 participants of the ongoing ImmuneRACE study and from 1,200 or so subjects provided by 6 global collaborators. The repertoires were made available in a free public database intended to serve as a resource for research on the immune response to SARS-CoV-2. Sample metadata almost always included a de-identified subject ID, COVID-19 status, age in years and sex. Where available, HLA class I and class II types were obtained from metadata supplied by the sample provider rather than from assay-based typing. Deeply sampled blood TCRbeta repertoires from subjects exposed to, actively infected with, or recovered from COVID-19 were included in the dataset. Summary of the overall study and its limitations: The quantity of clinical and demographic metadata differed by source and by participant and was supplied without curation.

Whole blood was collected in K2EDTA tubes by collaborating institutions according to the institutions' own protocols. For TCRbeta analysis, collaborators shipped samples as frozen whole blood, isolated PBMCs, or DNA extracted from either of those sample types. Relative to germline, V is 0 bases shorter and J is 3 bases shorter, with 7 bases between their ends. Including the terminal cysteine and phenylalanine, the CDR3 comprises 13 residues. The sequence is cut down to CDR3 DNA, 39 bases in frame from base 1. CDR1 and CDR2, looked up from the germline V gene, are SGHRS and YFSETQ. This clone was counted only a few times. Its antigen is unknown. No much larger clone exists at a distance of one base, and base qualities are not known. TCRbeta CDR3 regions were amplified from genomic DNA using the immunoSEQ Assay, a bias-controlled multiplex PCR. The authors' analysis ran thus. The number of nucleated cells in each sample was estimated by amplification of reference gene primers within the assay. To quantify the absolute abundance of each unique TCRbeta CDR3 rearrangement, sequence reads were collapsed and filtered. For each sample, productive Simpson clonality was calculated as the square root of Simpson's diversity index across productive rearrangements. TCRdb took over this immuneACCESS table, retaining in-frame rearrangements with V and J assigned. Such tables are incomplete; in checked studies, under half of the missing clones stem from an unresolved V gene, and the remainder is unexplained. The V and J calls and clone size were taken over from that table, and D and trimming were inferred from the DNA. The sample records 250,000 or so clones, roughly 83% of which are singletons. Over 7.5% of the sample is held by the ten biggest clonotypes.

Sequenced: peripheral blood. The sequence is built from TRBV5-1 and TRBJ2-7; there is no confident call for the D gene. The receptor was isolated from a man older than 75 with acute or convalescent COVID-19. The CDR3 amino acid sequence is: CASSLDTHYEQYF. The nucleotide sequence reads as follows: TGCGCCAGCAGCTTGGATACACACTACGAGCAGTACTTC.